The clone carrying this TCR beta chain was seen only a few times. The antigen is unknown. This specimen comes from a study of spatial heterogeneity in lung cancer. Study-wide background: Alpha-chain sequences were detected in numbers that were consistently lower than beta-chain sequences. Raw-read counts averaged over ten per unique TCR and UMI combination. Study-level findings and limits: Beta chains had 13% to 15% coverage of tumor T cells, and alpha chains had roughly 7%. Higher tumor mutation counts went along with higher counts of expanded intratumoral alpha and beta TCRs.

In TCRdb, the 5' RACE reads were re-called with MiXCR into one record per CDR3 protein. The sample includes nearly 5,000 distinct CDR3 sequences, approximately 14% of them seen just once. Germline loops: CDR1 MDHEN, CDR2 SYDVKM. V was clipped by 3 bases and J by 2 bases, with 13 bases between them. This CDR3 comprises 15 residues. The time point denotes: sample taken at primary tumor resection. Unsorted whole RNA from tumor, nontumor lung or frozen PBMC underwent sequencing. The TCR was taken from a female donor with early-stage non-small cell lung cancer. The chain couples TRBV28 to TRBJ1-2; a possible D gene is TRBD1 (5 bases). The sample consisted of lung tumor tissue, taken at surgery. The CDR3 nucleotides are TGTGCCAGCAGTTTCACATTCAGGGTGAACTATGGCTACACCTTC. Amino acids: CASSFTFRVNYGYTF.